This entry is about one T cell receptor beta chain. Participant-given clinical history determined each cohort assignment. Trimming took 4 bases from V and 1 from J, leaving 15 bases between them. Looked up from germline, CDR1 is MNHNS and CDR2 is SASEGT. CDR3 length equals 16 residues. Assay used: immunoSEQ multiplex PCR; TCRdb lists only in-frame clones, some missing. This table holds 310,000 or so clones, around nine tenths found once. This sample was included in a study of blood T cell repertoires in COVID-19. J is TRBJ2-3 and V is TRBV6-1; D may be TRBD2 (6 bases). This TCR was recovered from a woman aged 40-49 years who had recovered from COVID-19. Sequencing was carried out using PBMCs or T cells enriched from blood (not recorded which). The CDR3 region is CASSVGASEGTDTQYF. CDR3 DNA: TGTGCCAGCAGTGTCGGCGCTAGCGAGGGCACAGATACGCAGTATTTT.